Listed below are T cell receptor beta chains from one sample, sequenced in a study of T-cell reconstitution after alpha-beta-depleted transplantation in children. TCRdb reanalysed the PCR reads using MiXCR and keeps one entry per CDR3 protein. The sample includes around 600,000 distinct CDR3 sequences, about 23% of them seen just once. The source material was PBMCs, mostly from graft donor cells, sampled 360 days after TCRalphabeta/CD19-depleted stem cell transplant. The receptor source for this set is a boy under two years old who had a stem cell transplant for acute myeloid leukemia, so the T cells may come from the graft donor. CDR3s include the opening cysteine and the closing phenylalanine or tryptophan. The order of the fields is J gene, V gene, D gene, clone size, CDR3 protein, CDR3 DNA. D genes are given only for firm matches. Clone size appears in some rows only: once, few, many, or a class for an expanded clone.

J: TRBJ2-1
V: TRBV12-3/TRBV12-4
D: TRBD2
size: few
CDR3: CASSLVRGSGVYNEQFF
DNA: TGTGCCAGCAGTTTGGTGCGCGGTAGCGGGGTCTACAATGAGCAGTTCTTC

J: TRBJ1-1
V: TRBV20-1
D: TRBD1
size: few
CDR3: CSARDPGTGQNTEAFF
DNA: TGCAGTGCTAGAGACCCTGGGACAGGACAGAACACTGAAGCTTTCTTT

J: TRBJ1-1
V: TRBV6-5
D: NA
size: few
CDR3: CASSYLQVNTEAFF
DNA: TGTGCCAGCAGTTACTTACAGGTCAACACTGAAGCTTTCTTT

J: TRBJ2-1
V: TRBV20-1
D: TRBD2
size: many
CDR3: CSARAGGPYNEQFF
DNA: TGCAGTGCTCGAGCGGGGGGGCCTTACAATGAGCAGTTCTTC

J: TRBJ2-1
V: TRBV18
D: TRBD2
size: few
CDR3: CASSTGTSVDEQFF
DNA: TGTGCCAGCTCTACCGGGACTAGCGTCGATGAGCAGTTCTTC

J: TRBJ2-1
V: TRBV12-3/TRBV12-4
D: NA
size: NA
CDR3: CASNQRDGSYNEQFF
DNA: TGTGCCAGCAACCAAAGGGACGGGTCCTACAATGAGCAGTTCTTC

J: TRBJ2-3
V: TRBV10-3
D: NA
size: NA
CDR3: CAISESGNPSTDTQYF
DNA: TGTGCCATCAGTGAGTCAGGAAACCCTAGCACAGATACGCAGTATTTT

J: TRBJ1-4
V: TRBV20-1
D: NA
size: few
CDR3: CSARDPRQGGEKLFF
DNA: TGCAGTGCTAGAGATCCACGGCAGGGTGGTGAAAAACTGTTTTTT

J: TRBJ1-2
V: TRBV7-2
D: TRBD1
size: few
CDR3: CASSRGTTGDKYGYTF
DNA: TGTGCCAGCAGCCGTGGGACTACAGGGGATAAATATGGCTACACCTTC

J: TRBJ2-2
V: TRBV11-1
D: TRBD1
size: many
CDR3: CASSPRTGEFGELFF
DNA: TGTGCCAGCAGCCCTCGGACAGGGGAATTCGGGGAGCTGTTTTTT

J: TRBJ2-7
V: TRBV21-1
D: NA
size: many
CDR3: CASSTTGFRVYEQYF
DNA: TGTGCCAGCAGCACGACAGGGTTCAGGGTCTACGAGCAGTACTTC

J: TRBJ2-6
V: TRBV27
D: NA
size: NA
CDR3: CASSPPWVGRSGANVLTF
DNA: TGTGCCAGCAGTCCCCCCTGGGTAGGCCGATCTGGGGCCAACGTCCTGACTTTC

J: TRBJ1-2
V: TRBV20-1
D: TRBD1
size: NA
CDR3: CSVPTGVKANYGYTF
DNA: TGCAGTGTCCCGACAGGGGTCAAAGCTAACTATGGCTACACCTTC

J: TRBJ2-7
V: TRBV20-1
D: NA
size: NA
CDR3: CSARASGGDYEQYF
DNA: TGCAGTGCTAGAGCCTCAGGGGGGGACTACGAGCAGTACTTC

J: TRBJ1-2
V: TRBV20-1
D: NA
size: many
CDR3: CSAPGRQYGYTF
DNA: TGCAGTGCCCCAGGGCGGCAGTATGGCTACACCTTC

J: TRBJ2-2
V: TRBV7-2
D: TRBD2
size: many
CDR3: CASSRPPGGGTGELFF
DNA: TGTGCCAGCAGCCGACCCCCGGGCGGGGGTACCGGGGAGCTGTTTTTT

J: TRBJ2-4
V: TRBV7-8
D: NA
size: NA
CDR3: CASSYRGLAKNIQYF
DNA: TGTGCCAGCAGCTACCGGGGACTAGCCAAAAACATTCAGTACTTC

J: TRBJ2-7
V: TRBV29-1
D: NA
size: many
CDR3: CSVADRLSSYEQYF
DNA: TGCAGCGTCGCGGACAGATTAAGCTCCTACGAGCAGTACTTC

J: TRBJ1-4
V: TRBV20-1
D: NA
size: NA
CDR3: CSARAGNEKLFF
DNA: TGCAGTGCCAGAGCAGGAAATGAAAAACTGTTTTTT

J: TRBJ2-3
V: TRBV7-2
D: NA
size: many
CDR3: CASRVIAGVDTQYF
DNA: TGTGCCAGCAGGGTGATCGCAGGGGTAGATACGCAGTATTTT

J: TRBJ2-5
V: TRBV6-2/TRBV6-3
D: NA
size: NA
CDR3: CASSYGRKETQYF
DNA: TGTGCCAGCAGTTACGGCCGGAAAGAGACCCAGTACTTC

J: TRBJ2-1
V: TRBV4-3
D: TRBD2
size: NA
CDR3: CASRPYLGLEHNEQFF
DNA: TGCGCCAGCAGGCCATACTTGGGACTAGAGCACAATGAGCAGTTCTTC

J: TRBJ2-7
V: TRBV12-3/TRBV12-4
D: TRBD1
size: NA
CDR3: CASSRGQGSYEQYF
DNA: TGTGCCAGCTCCCGGGGACAGGGGTCCTACGAGCAGTACTTC

J: TRBJ2-5
V: TRBV5-1
D: NA
size: NA
CDR3: CASSSFPGTEETQYF
DNA: TGCGCCAGCAGCTCGTTTCCCGGGACGGAAGAGACCCAGTACTTC

J: TRBJ2-3
V: TRBV9
D: TRBD1
size: NA
CDR3: CASSVEEQGADTQYF
DNA: TGTGCCAGCAGCGTAGAAGAACAGGGGGCTGATACGCAGTATTTT

J: TRBJ2-5
V: TRBV11-2
D: TRBD2
size: NA
CDR3: CASLGGGPQETQYF
DNA: TGTGCCAGCTTGGGCGGGGGGCCCCAAGAGACCCAGTACTTC

J: TRBJ2-5
V: TRBV12-3/TRBV12-4
D: NA
size: NA
CDR3: CASSLGSVETQYF
DNA: TGTGCCAGCAGTTTAGGATCCGTAGAGACCCAGTACTTC

J: TRBJ2-2
V: TRBV20-1
D: NA
size: NA
CDR3: CSAPLLVSTGELFF
DNA: TGCAGTGCGCCGTTATTAGTGTCCACCGGGGAGCTGTTTTTT

J: TRBJ2-1
V: TRBV3-2
D: NA
size: many
CDR3: CASSQGGVGFELAGGPTYNEQFF
DNA: TGTGCCAGCAGCCAAGGTGGTGTTGGCTTTGAGCTAGCGGGGGGGCCCACCTACAATGAGCAGTTCTTC

J: TRBJ1-5
V: TRBV28
D: NA
size: many
CDR3: CASSKIGFQPQHF
DNA: TGTGCCAGCAGTAAGATAGGTTTTCAGCCCCAGCATTTT

J: TRBJ1-6
V: TRBV20-1
D: NA
size: NA
CDR3: CSAKDYSYNSPLHF
DNA: TGCAGTGCTAAGGATTACTCCTATAATTCACCCCTCCACTTT

J: TRBJ2-5
V: TRBV20-1
D: TRBD1
size: many
CDR3: CSAPHRGEETQYF
DNA: TGCAGTGCTCCCCACAGGGGAGAAGAGACCCAGTACTTC

J: TRBJ2-6
V: TRBV12-3/TRBV12-4
D: NA
size: NA
CDR3: CASSLALGHSGTVSSGANVLTF
DNA: TGTGCCAGCAGTTTAGCTCTCGGACACTCCGGGACCGTCAGCTCTGGGGCCAACGTCCTGACTTTC

J: TRBJ2-7
V: TRBV11-2
D: NA
size: NA
CDR3: CASSFRSTRGQYF
DNA: TGTGCCAGCAGCTTCAGATCTACGAGGGGGCAGTACTTC

J: TRBJ1-4
V: TRBV12-3/TRBV12-4
D: NA
size: NA
CDR3: CASSHVGATNEKLFF
DNA: TGTGCCAGCAGTCATGTGGGGGCTACTAATGAAAAACTGTTTTTT

J: TRBJ2-5
V: TRBV12-3/TRBV12-4
D: NA
size: many
CDR3: CASSLGRKETQYF
DNA: TGTGCCAGCAGTTTAGGGCGAAAAGAGACCCAGTACTTC

J: TRBJ2-5
V: TRBV27
D: NA
size: few
CDR3: CASRNRDIGETQYF
DNA: TGTGCCAGCAGGAACAGGGATATTGGAGAGACCCAGTACTTC

J: TRBJ2-2
V: TRBV5-4
D: NA
size: few
CDR3: CASSTQKTANTGELFF
DNA: TGTGCCAGCAGCACCCAGAAGACAGCGAACACCGGGGAGCTGTTTTTT

J: TRBJ1-2
V: TRBV6-5
D: TRBD1
size: many
CDR3: CASSYQGALGYTF
DNA: TGTGCCAGCAGTTACCAGGGGGCGCTTGGCTACACCTTC

J: TRBJ1-1
V: TRBV12-3/TRBV12-4
D: NA
size: many
CDR3: CASSLGPGSGTEAFF
DNA: TGTGCCAGCAGTTTAGGGCCGGGTTCCGGCACTGAAGCTTTCTTT

J: TRBJ2-5
V: TRBV13
D: NA
size: many
CDR3: CASSLKTSLETQYF
DNA: TGTGCCAGCAGCTTGAAGACTAGTTTGGAGACCCAGTACTTC

J: TRBJ2-3
V: TRBV20-1
D: TRBD2
size: few
CDR3: CSAQIAGADTQYF
DNA: TGCAGTGCTCAGATCGCGGGGGCAGATACGCAGTATTTT

J: TRBJ2-3
V: TRBV20-1
D: NA
size: many
CDR3: CSASGDSSTDTQYF
DNA: TGCAGTGCTAGCGGGGATTCTAGCACAGATACGCAGTATTTT

J: TRBJ2-2
V: TRBV4-1
D: TRBD1
size: NA
CDR3: CASSQDRTGGNTGELFF
DNA: TGCGCCAGCAGCCAAGACCGGACAGGGGGAAACACCGGGGAGCTGTTTTTT

J: TRBJ2-1
V: TRBV6-2/TRBV6-3
D: NA
size: NA
CDR3: CASSYTDRNEQFF
DNA: TGTGCCAGCAGTTACACCGACAGGAATGAGCAGTTCTTC

J: TRBJ2-1
V: TRBV6-1
D: TRBD2
size: NA
CDR3: CATSREAGRTGEQFF
DNA: TGTGCCACCTCCCGGGAGGCAGGAAGGACGGGCGAGCAGTTCTTC

J: TRBJ2-6
V: TRBV2
D: NA
size: many
CDR3: CASSAPGSGANVLTF
DNA: TGTGCCAGCAGTGCCCCAGGGTCCGGGGCCAACGTCCTGACTTTC

J: TRBJ2-6
V: TRBV11-3
D: TRBD2
size: few
CDR3: CASSRAGGTAGANVLTF
DNA: TGTGCCAGCAGCCGCGCCGGGGGGACGGCTGGGGCCAACGTCCTGACTTTC

J: TRBJ2-3
V: TRBV15
D: NA
size: NA
CDR3: CATSSSGITDTQYF
DNA: TGTGCCACCAGCAGTTCAGGGATTACAGATACGCAGTATTTT

J: TRBJ2-3
V: TRBV7-9
D: NA
size: NA
CDR3: CASRSKWGADATDTQYF
DNA: TGTGCCAGCAGATCTAAGTGGGGGGCCGACGCCACAGATACGCAGTATTTT

J: TRBJ1-1
V: TRBV10-1
D: NA
size: NA
CDR3: CASSESTGNTEAFF
DNA: TGCGCCAGCAGTGAGTCGACAGGGAACACTGAAGCTTTCTTT

J: TRBJ1-2
V: TRBV29-1
D: NA
size: few
CDR3: CSVAARLLDGYTF
DNA: TGCAGCGTTGCCGCCCGACTACTGGATGGCTACACCTTC

J: TRBJ1-5
V: TRBV27
D: NA
size: NA
CDR3: CASSLTKTGAGQPQHF
DNA: TGTGCCAGCAGTTTAACGAAGACCGGGGCGGGTCAGCCCCAGCATTTT